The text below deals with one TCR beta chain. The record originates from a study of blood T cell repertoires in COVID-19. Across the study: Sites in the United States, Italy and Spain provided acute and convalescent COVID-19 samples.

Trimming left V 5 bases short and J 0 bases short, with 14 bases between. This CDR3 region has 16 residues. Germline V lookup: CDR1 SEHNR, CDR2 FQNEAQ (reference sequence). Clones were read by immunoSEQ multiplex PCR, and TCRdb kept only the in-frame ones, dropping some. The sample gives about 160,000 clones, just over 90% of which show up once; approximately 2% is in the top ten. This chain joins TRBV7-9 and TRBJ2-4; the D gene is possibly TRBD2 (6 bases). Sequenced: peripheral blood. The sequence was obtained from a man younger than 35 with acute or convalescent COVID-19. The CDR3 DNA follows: TGTGCCAGCAGCCTCGGGACTTCCGTAGCCAAAAACATTCAGTACTTC. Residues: CASSLGTSVAKNIQYF.